The next 28 T cell receptor beta chains were all read from a single sample in a study of blood T cell repertoires in COVID-19. Sequencing was performed with immunoSEQ multiplex PCR; in TCRdb, only in-frame clones are kept and a portion is missing. Here the sample spans some 80,000 clones, roughly 85% being singletons. The sequenced material came from peripheral blood. These receptors were collected from a man over 45 with COVID-19, enrolled during active disease.

This clone was seen only once. The CDR3 DNA follows: TGTGCCAGCAGTCAGGGGCTCTATGGCTACACCTTC. Protein: CASSQGLYGYTF. This chain joins TRBV4-2 and TRBJ1-2; D is perhaps TRBD1 (6 bases). CDR1 is LGHNA and CDR2 is YNFKEQ in the germline V gene. This CDR3 has 12 amino acids. Trimming took 6 bases from V and 4 from J, leaving 9 bases between them.

This chain links TRBV28 with TRBJ2-5; a possible D gene is TRBD2 (5 bases). In germline, CDR1 is MDHEN, CDR2 SYDVKM. V shed 4 bases and J shed 0 bases, with 15 bases lying between them. The CDR3 runs 16 residues. CDR3 nucleotide sequence: TGTGCCAGCAGTTCCTTTCAGCGGTACTACCAAGAGACCCAGTACTTC. Its translation is CASSSFQRYYQETQYF.

The chain joins TRBV7-9 to TRBJ2-7, with D tentatively TRBD2 (6 bases). Germline values: CDR1 SEHNR, CDR2 FQNEAQ (reference sequence). Trimming left V 4 bases short and J 6 bases short, with 16 bases between. This CDR3 spans 14 amino acids. DNA of the CDR3: TGTGCCAGCAGCTCCGGGGGTACTAGAGGCGAGCAGTACTTC. Translated, it gives CASSSGGTRGEQYF.

Of note for this clone: The missing conserved phenylalanine or tryptophan at the end of this CDR3 makes a read error likely. The DNA is left out, because the CDR3 cannot be placed on it with certainty; the CDR3 is given as TCRdb lists it. The rearrangement joins TRBV6-6 to TRBJ1-1; the DNA was not used to check the table's D call, TRBD1. The CDR3 is 11 residues long, counting both termini. In germline, CDR1 is MNHNY, CDR2 SVGAGI (reference sequence). The CDR3 reads CASSSRDRRWV.

The gene calls are TRBV30 and TRBJ2-1; D gene ambiguous. CDR3 length: 11 residues. The V gene's germline CDR1 is GTSNPN and CDR2 SVGIG (reference sequence). The CDR3 bases are TGTGCTTACTACCTCGGAAGTGAGCAGTTCTTC. It encodes CAYYLGSEQFF.

The chain carries TRBV30 and TRBJ2-3; TRBD2 agrees at 9 bases. Germline V lookup: CDR1 GTSNPN, CDR2 SVGIG (reference sequence). Trimming took 4 bases from V and 5 from J; bases not matched to a gene: 10. This CDR3 has 15 residues. The CDR3 DNA is TGTGCCTGGACGGGTTTAGCGGGAGATTTAGATACGCAGTATTTT. It codes for CAWTGLAGDLDTQYF.

In its sample, this clone was seen once. V and J are TRBV19 and TRBJ1-5, with TRBD1 matching 8 bases. V gave up 3 bases and J gave up 7 bases; unmatched junction bases: 8. Per the germline V gene, CDR1 is LNHDA and CDR2 is SQIVND (reference sequence). The CDR3 contains 15 residues. CDR3 in DNA: TGTGCCAGTAGTATCTTAGGGGCAGGGGGCCAGCCCCAGCATTTT. It encodes CASSILGAGGQPQHF. The full variable domain, in which reference TRBV19 and TRBJ1-5 provide the parts outside the CDR3, is DGGITQSPKYLFRKEGQNVTLSCEQNLNHDAMYWYRQDPGQGLRLIYYSQIVNDFQKGDIAEGYSVSREKKESFPLTVTSAQKNPTAFYLCASSILGAGGQPQHFGDGTRLSIL.

This clone appeared a single time. V is TRBV19 and J is TRBJ2-7; 7 bases align to TRBD1. Germline lookup yields CDR1 LNHDA and CDR2 SQIVND (reference sequence). The J segment lost 4 bases and the V segment lost 4 bases, leaving 4 bases of the junction unmatched. There are 13 residues in the CDR3. CDR3 coding DNA: TGTGCCAGTAGTAGACAGGGTATGTACGAGCAGTACTTC. Encoded protein: CASSRQGMYEQYF.

The V gene is TRBV27, the J gene TRBJ2-7, with 10 bases lining up with TRBD2. J gave up 2 bases and V 6 bases, and 7 bases lay outside the gene matches. Per germline, CDR1 MNHEY and CDR2 SMNVEV (reference sequence). CDR3 length: 15 residues. CDR3 sequence (DNA): TGTGCCAGCAGCCCTGGAGCGGGAGGGCCCTACGAGCAGTACTTC. It is translated as CASSPGAGGPYEQYF.

This clone showed up just a few times. V is TRBV6-2 or TRBV6-3 and J is TRBJ1-1; 7 positions match TRBD1. CDR3 size: 17 residues. Looked up from germline, CDR1 is MNHEY and CDR2 is SVGEGT. V trimming: 2 bases; J trimming: 0 bases; junction bases outside the gene matches: 9. CDR3 bases: TGTGCCAGCAGTTACACCACGGGACAGCACATGAACACTGAAGCTTTCTTT. Translated, it gives CASSYTTGQHMNTEAFF.

The CDR3 reads CAWIGHPKGEAFF. CDR3 sequence (DNA): TGTGCCTGGATCGGACATCCCAAGGGAGAAGCTTTCTTT. The chain employs TRBV30 and TRBJ1-1, with D possibly being TRBD1 (5 bases). The germline V gene has CDR1 GTSNPN and CDR2 SVGIG (reference sequence). This CDR3 is built from 13 residues. V was trimmed by 4 bases and J by 8 bases, leaving 17 bases between them.

The genes are TRBV28 and TRBJ2-7; D possibly corresponds to TRBD1 (5 bases). Between the trimmed V and J ends, which lost 8 bases and 7 bases, there was a span of 21 bases. The CDR3 sequence is 14 residues long. The germline V gene encodes CDR1 MDHEN and CDR2 SYDVKM. CDR3 region: CASLSSGSQREQYF. CDR3 sequence (DNA): TGTGCCAGCCTTTCCTCAGGGTCCCAACGGGAGCAGTACTTC.

This chain joins TRBV10-3 and TRBJ1-2; D unresolved. The CDR3 spans 12 residues. V was pared by 5 bases and J by 8 bases, with 12 bases between. Germline lookup yields CDR1 ENHRY and CDR2 SYGVKD. CDR3 amino acids: CAISPDAGGYTF. In DNA form, the CDR3 reads TGTGCCATCAGTCCGGACGCGGGGGGCTACACCTTC.

The chain employs TRBV30 and TRBJ2-2; no clear D gene. This CDR3 spans 14 amino acids. V gave up 0 bases and J gave up 5 bases, with 10 bases separating them. Germline V gene lookup returns CDR1 GTSNPN and CDR2 SVGIG (reference sequence). In DNA form, the CDR3 reads TGTGCCTGGAGTGTGGGCGTTGGAACCGGGGAGCTGTTTTTT. This encodes CAWSVGVGTGELFF.

This clone is categorized as medium-sized. This rearrangement joins TRBV14 to TRBJ1-6, with TRBD1 matching 8 bases. The CDR3 spans 19 residues. Losses at the gene ends were 2 bases for V and 9 bases for J; bases not matched to a gene: 18. CDR1 is SGHDN, CDR2 FVKESK, per germline. CDR3 region: CASSQRLGRQGARASPLHF. The CDR3 DNA reads TGTGCCAGCAGCCAAAGGCTCGGGCGGCAGGGGGCGCGTGCTTCACCCCTCCACTTT.

V is TRBV28 and J is TRBJ2-7; TRBD2 might be the D (7 bases). Germline V gene lookup returns CDR1 MDHEN and CDR2 SYDVKM. Trimming removed 4 bases from V and 2 bases from J, with 15 bases in between. The CDR3 runs to 15 residues. The CDR3: CASSYLGGAAYEQYF. CDR3 in DNA: TGTGCCAGCAGTTATCTTGGGGGGGCGGCCTACGAGCAGTACTTC. Full variable domain (remainder filled in from reference TRBV28 and TRBJ2-7): DVKVTQSSRYLVKRTGEKVFLECVQDMDHENMFWYRQDPGLGLRLIYFSYDVKMKEKGDIPEGYSVSREKKERFSLILESASTNQTSMYLCASSYLGGAAYEQYFGPGTRLTVT.

This sequence joins TRBV7-2 and TRBJ2-2; 7 nucleotides line up with TRBD2. This CDR3 spans 15 amino acids. V lost 10 bases and J lost 1; bases outside the gene matches: 9. CDR1 and CDR2 (germline): SGHTA, FQGNSA. This CDR3 is CAIPPLAENTGELFF. CDR3 nucleotides: TGTGCCATTCCACCCCTAGCGGAGAACACCGGGGAGCTGTTTTTT.

The chain recombines TRBV7-9 with TRBJ1-1; 9 bases agree with TRBD1. Losses at the gene ends were 4 bases for V and 1 base for J; bases not matched to a gene: 4. The CDR3 extends over 15 amino acids. From germline, CDR1 is SEHNR and CDR2 FQNEAQ (reference sequence). CDR3 region: CASSSSGQGNTEAFF. CDR3 sequence (DNA): TGTGCCAGCAGCTCCTCGGGACAGGGGAACACTGAAGCTTTCTTT.

The V call is TRBV5-1, the J call TRBJ2-3; 12 bases are shared with TRBD2. This CDR3 is 15 amino acids long. After removal of 7 bases from V and 3 bases from J, the junction contained 6 bases not matched to a gene. The germline V gene has CDR1 SGHRS and CDR2 YFSETQ. This CDR3 is CASQTSGRGTDTQYF. CDR3 sequence (DNA): TGCGCCAGCCAGACTAGCGGGAGAGGGACAGATACGCAGTATTTT.

The V call is TRBV29-1, the J call TRBJ1-2, with D maybe TRBD1 (6 bases). Trimming pared 5 bases from V and 8 bases from J, leaving 15 bases between. Germline V lookup: CDR1 SQVTM, CDR2 ANQGSEA. CDR3 length equals 12 residues. CDR3 sequence reads: CSVLRDINGYTF. DNA for the CDR3: TGCAGCGTTCTCCGGGACATAAACGGCTACACCTTC.

The chain is built from TRBV27 and TRBJ1-2; a possible D gene is TRBD1 (5 bases). CDR1 and CDR2 (germline): MNHEY, SMNVEV (reference sequence). This CDR3 is built from 14 residues. Trimming pared 0 bases from V and 5 bases from J, leaving 10 bases between. The DNA of the CDR3 is TGTGCCAGCAGTTTATCTGGCAGGGTTTATGGCTACACCTTC. Protein product: CASSLSGRVYGYTF.

The chain combines TRBV4-3 with TRBJ1-5; possibly TRBD1 for D (6 bases). CDR3 length: 16 residues. V was pared by 2 bases and J by 6 bases, with 17 bases between. Germline V gene lookup returns CDR1 LGHNA and CDR2 YSLEER. CDR3 bases: TGCGCCAGCAGCCAATCCACTACAGGGAGGGGTCAGCCCCAGCATTTT. It translates to CASSQSTTGRGQPQHF.

This chain links TRBV28 with TRBJ1-5; TRBD1 agrees at 8 bases. The CDR3 contains 14 residues. Trimming at V came to 6 bases and at J to 7 bases, leaving 8 bases not matched to a gene. Looked up from germline, CDR1 is MDHEN and CDR2 is SYDVKM. CDR3 DNA: TGTGCCAGCAGCTTAGGGACAGGCGGACAGCCCCAGCATTTT. Translation: CASSLGTGGQPQHF.

This sequence joins TRBV3-1 (or the pseudogene TRBV3-2) and TRBJ2-7, with TRBD1 identical over 9 bases. Trimming cost V 4 bases and J 1 base; bases outside gene matches: 8. The CDR3 is made up of 16 amino acids. Germline V lookup: CDR1 LGHDT, CDR2 YNNKEL (reference sequence). CDR3: CASSRITGGASYEQYF. Here the CDR3 DNA reads TGTGCCAGCAGCCGAATAACAGGGGGCGCATCCTACGAGCAGTACTTC.

V and J are TRBV5-1 and TRBJ2-5, with D tentatively TRBD2 (5 bases). In germline, CDR1 is SGHRS, CDR2 YFSETQ. Trimming cost V 2 bases and J 4 bases, with 18 bases left between them. This CDR3 spans 16 amino acids. The CDR3 here is CASSFGMDGGRETQYF. In DNA form, the CDR3 reads TGCGCCAGCAGCTTCGGAATGGATGGCGGGCGAGAGACCCAGTACTTC.

The CDR3 DNA follows: TGTGCCAGCAGTGAAGCTCAGGGCCGAGGGCCCCAGCATTTT. Translated: CASSEAQGRGPQHF. V gene TRBV2 combines with J gene TRBJ1-5, with D tentatively TRBD1 (5 bases). Germline V lookup: CDR1 SNHLY, CDR2 FYNNEI. V was pared by 0 bases and J by 9 bases, with 12 bases between. The CDR3 contains 14 residues.

The gene calls are TRBV6-6 and TRBJ2-2; D is possibly TRBD1 (5 bases). This CDR3 is 13 amino acids long. V was clipped by 6 bases and J by 4 bases, with 9 bases between them. Germline V gene sequence: CDR1 MNHNY, CDR2 SVGAGI (reference sequence). The CDR3 loop is CASRRQSTGELFF. The DNA of the CDR3 is TGTGCCAGCAGACGACAGTCCACCGGGGAGCTGTTTTTT.

This clone was counted only a few times. This chain joins TRBV5-4 and TRBJ1-2, with D hard to call. This CDR3 has 14 amino acids. Germline values: CDR1 SGHNT, CDR2 YYREEE (reference sequence). Trimming cost V 0 bases and J 3 bases, with 9 bases left between them. The CDR3 protein is CASSLGHRYYGYTF. The CDR3 region has the DNA TGTGCCAGCAGCTTGGGACACCGTTACTATGGCTACACCTTC.